The text below deals with one T cell receptor (beta chain). The data were taken from a study of Ad26.COV2.S vaccination and SARS-CoV-2 variants. Study information: Donor allocation was to the COV1001 Ad26.COV2.S trial arm. Donor got 5x10^10 or 1x10^11 viral particles of Ad26.COV2.S.

The treatment is: roughly 18 received Ad26.COV2.S at low or high dose, single or two shots; 5 received placebo; per-sample allocation not given. Samples came from day 63 after the first vaccine or placebo injection. In Boston, an adult donor aged 18-55 years took part. The data were produced by immunoSEQ multiplex PCR, yet TCRdb's version contains in-frame clones alone and is incomplete. The sample records roughly 320,000 clones, around 83% being singletons. The TCR sequence derives from a person aged 18-60 years who received the Ad26.COV2.S COVID-19 vaccine or a placebo. This specimen was peripheral blood, taken in a trial of Ad26.COV2.S vaccine versus placebo.

The CDR3 nucleotides read TGTGCCAGCAGCCCTCCCGGGACAGGGGGAGTCGGGGAGCTGTTTTTT. Translation: CASSPPGTGGVGELFF. The chain joins TRBV6-2 or TRBV6-3 to TRBJ2-2, with 11 nucleotides matching TRBD1. Germline loops: CDR1 MNHEY, CDR2 SVGEGT. CDR3 size: 16 residues. J lost 7 bases, V lost 6 bases, and 10 bases had no gene match.